A selection of T cell receptor beta chains follows, all from one sample in a study of shared clonotypes between healthy human individuals. The table came from immunoSEQ multiplex PCR; TCRdb's copy has only in-frame clones and leaves some out. Among over a million clones listed, roughly 96% were seen once. Sample: naive CD4+ T cells sorted from blood. The origin of the receptors is a man aged 25 to 40 in good health. The CDR3 runs from the conserved cysteine through the conserved F or W.

V gene,CDR3 length,J gene,CDR3 protein
TRBV18,14,TRBJ2-1,CASSLLAGGDEQFF
TRBV6-5,12,TRBJ2-1,CATFSSYNEQFF
TRBV28,15,TRBJ1-1,CASSLALRMNTEAFF
TRBV10-3,14,TRBJ2-1,CAISEGQGHNEQFF
TRBV6-5,12,TRBJ2-1,CASSSGLMEQFF
TRBV7-2,16,TRBJ1-1,CASSLVGVREDTEAFF
TRBV11-2,16,TRBJ2-1,CASSLVGLAADNEQFF
TRBV4-1,15,TRBJ1-5,CASSQQGQGAQPQHF
TRBV28,15,TRBJ1-5,CASSIQQGADQPQHF
TRBV2,14,TRBJ1-5,CASRGVGQGQPQHF
TRBV19,16,TRBJ2-3,CASSIVPASSTDTQYF
TRBV14,18,TRBJ1-5,CASSQEVVRGQGNQPQHF
TRBV28,14,TRBJ1-5,CASKQDNSNQPQHF
TRBV27,15,TRBJ2-7,CASSLDGTDPYEQYF
TRBV28,11,TRBJ1-5,CASSLGLAQHF
TRBV18,15,TRBJ2-1,CASSPPPGGLNEQFF
TRBV7-2,14,TRBJ1-2,CASSFGTANYGYTF
TRBV9,14,TRBJ2-7,CASSVGGTGYEQYF
TRBV7-9,15,TRBJ2-3,CASSFGSRGGSTQYF